These 29 T cell receptor beta chains originate from one sample sequenced in a study of T cell responses to AZD1222 COVID-19 vaccine. Generated by immunoSEQ multiplex PCR, the TCRdb table keeps only in-frame clones and is missing some. The top ten clones hold 7.5% to 10% of a sample with 150,000 to 200,000 clones, 90% to 95% of them seen once. The sequenced sample was peripheral blood, obtained on day 0 of AZD1222 vaccination. These receptors all stem from an adult in good health.

This chain uses TRBV5-1 with TRBJ1-1, with no clear D. The CDR3 contains 12 residues. V was clipped by 0 bases and J by 6 bases, with 6 bases between them. Germline values: CDR1 SGHRS, CDR2 YFSETQ. The chain's CDR3 is CASSLGSSEAFF. In DNA form, the CDR3 reads TGCGCCAGCAGCTTGGGGTCGTCTGAAGCTTTCTTT.

V and J are TRBV10-3 and TRBJ2-7; 7 bases align to TRBD2. Germline CDR1 ENHRY, CDR2 SYGVKD. V lost 8 bases to trimming and J lost 2 bases; unmatched junction nucleotides: 15. There are 16 residues in the CDR3. CDR3 sequence reads: CAIRRTSGIAAYEQYF. The CDR3 coding sequence is TGTGCCATCCGAAGAACCAGCGGGATAGCCGCCTACGAGCAGTACTTC.

This chain uses TRBV9 with TRBJ2-1; TRBD2 might be the D (5 bases). Looked up from germline, CDR1 is SGDLS and CDR2 is YYNGEE. The CDR3 consists of 14 residues. V lost 4 bases and J lost 6, with 14 bases in between. The DNA for the CDR3 is TGTGCCAGCAGCAATACTGGACTGACCAATGAGCAGTTCTTC. Its translation: CASSNTGLTNEQFF.

The rearrangement links TRBV28 to TRBJ2-3; no definite D call. CDR3 size: 14 residues. Germline CDR1 reads MDHEN; CDR2 reads SYDVKM. V lost 6 bases and J 5 bases, leaving 15 bases between the germline ends. CDR3 sequence: CASSKTDPRDTQYF. In DNA form, the CDR3 reads TGTGCCAGCAGCAAGACGGACCCGAGAGATACGCAGTATTTT.

This sequence joins TRBV6-5 and TRBJ2-1; possibly TRBD2 for D (5 bases). Germline V gene data show CDR1 as MNHEY and CDR2 as SVGAGI. The CDR3 length is 15 residues. The V end was cut by 8 bases, the J end by 7 bases, with 21 bases between. CDR3 DNA: TGTGCCAGCCCCGCCCCCCCGGGAAGAGGGAATGAGCAGTTCTTC. It codes for CASPAPPGRGNEQFF.

The chain joins TRBV2 to TRBJ1-5, with 7 bases fitting TRBD1. CDR3 size: 15 residues. Unmatched junction bases numbered 8, after V lost 6 bases and J lost 3 bases. Germline CDR1 is SNHLY and CDR2 is FYNNEI. CDR3 residues: CASRGTTGNNQPQHF. Here the CDR3 DNA reads TGTGCCAGCAGGGGGACGACAGGGAACAATCAGCCCCAGCATTTT.

The V gene is TRBV4-1, the J gene TRBJ2-5; D may be TRBD2 (5 bases). The CDR3 contains 15 residues. Trimming took off 2 bases at V and 4 bases at J, with 14 bases between the two ends. Germline loops: CDR1 MGHRA, CDR2 YSYEKL. In DNA form, the CDR3 reads TGCGCCAGCAGCCAATTTAGAGGGAATGCAGAGACCCAGTACTTC. Translation: CASSQFRGNAETQYF.

The chain combines TRBV11-2 with TRBJ1-1, with D possibly matching TRBD1 (6 bases). Trimming shortened V by 1 base and J by 0 bases, and 21 bases separated the two germline ends. This CDR3 is 19 amino acids long. Germline V CDR1 and CDR2: SGHAT, FQNNGV. CDR3 sequence: CASSLGGGRGTIMNTEAFF. CDR3 coding DNA: TGTGCCAGCAGCTTAGGAGGGGGGAGGGGGACCATCATGAACACTGAAGCTTTCTTT.

CDR3 nucleotides: TGCGCCAGCAGTCTTCCGGACACCTACAATGAGCAGTTCTTC. Translated: CASSLPDTYNEQFF. The V gene is TRBV23-1, the J gene TRBJ2-1, with a possible D match to TRBD1 (5 bases). TRBV23-1 is assigned to the ORF class and has an uncertain function. V lost 4 bases, J lost 2 bases, and 9 bases lay in between. The length of the CDR3 is 14 residues.

The chain employs TRBV29-1 and TRBJ2-5, with D possibly TRBD2 on 6 matching bases. The germline V gene has CDR1 SQVTM and CDR2 ANQGSEA. The CDR3 length is 13 residues. Trimming removed 4 bases from V and 3 bases from J, with 12 bases in between. CDR3 amino acids: CSVAGGIKETQYF. DNA for the CDR3: TGCAGCGTTGCCGGCGGGATTAAAGAGACCCAGTACTTC.

The rearrangement uses TRBV19 and TRBJ1-5; 9 nucleotides align to TRBD1. Losses at the gene ends were 6 bases for V and 7 bases for J; bases not matched to a gene: 10. This CDR3 contains 15 residues. Looked up from germline, CDR1 is LNHDA and CDR2 is SQIVND (reference sequence). The DNA for the CDR3 is TGTGCCAGTAGCCCGGGACAGGGTGTAAGGCAGCCCCAGCATTTT. Translated, it gives CASSPGQGVRQPQHF.

This clone has a single count. V and J are TRBV12-3 or TRBV12-4 and TRBJ2-3; no firm D call. V lost 2 bases to trimming and J lost 7 bases, with 4 bases between them. CDR3 size: 11 residues. The CDR3 DNA is TGTGCCAGCAGTTTACAGTATACGCAGTATTTT. Protein product: CASSLQYTQYF.

The genes are TRBV27 and TRBJ1-5; D ambiguous. The CDR3 contains 13 residues. Trimming pared 5 bases from V and 7 bases from J, leaving 12 bases between. In germline, CDR1 is MNHEY, CDR2 SMNVEV (reference sequence). The CDR3: CASSAWASQPQHF. As DNA, the CDR3 is TGTGCCAGCAGTGCTTGGGCTTCGCAGCCCCAGCATTTT.

The CDR3 sequence: CASKAGRRTEAFF. The CDR3, as DNA: TGTGCCAGCAAGGCAGGGCGGAGAACTGAAGCTTTCTTT. The rearrangement joins TRBV6-5 to TRBJ1-1, with D maybe TRBD1 (5 bases). The CDR3 is 13 amino acids. CDR1 is MNHEY and CDR2 is SVGAGI in the germline V gene. The germline V and J ends were trimmed by 7 bases and 5 bases, with 14 bases remaining between them.

The chain recombines TRBV3-1 (or the pseudogene TRBV3-2) with TRBJ1-6, with D unclear. Trimming took off 1 base at V and 5 bases at J, with 9 bases between the two ends. Germline V gene lookup returns CDR1 LGHDT and CDR2 YNNKEL (reference sequence). The CDR3 is made up of 15 amino acids. The CDR3 protein is CASSQGDGHNSPLHF. The CDR3 DNA is TGTGCCAGCAGCCAAGGCGACGGGCATAATTCACCCCTCCACTTT.

The CDR3 loop is CASSLVRGTNYGYTF. CDR3 nucleotides: TGTGCCAGCAGCTTAGTTCGGGGAACCAACTATGGCTACACCTTC. This chain uses TRBV5-4 with TRBJ1-2; D is unclear. The CDR3 is 15 residues long. Germline values: CDR1 SGHNT, CDR2 YYREEE (reference sequence). V dropped 2 bases and J dropped 2 bases, with 13 bases sitting between them. Full variable domain (outside the CDR3, taken from reference TRBV5-4 and TRBJ1-2): ETGVTQSPTHLIKTRGQQVTLRCSSQSGHNTVSWYQQALGQGPQFIFQYYREEENGRGNFPPRFSGLQFPNYSSELNVNALELDDSALYLCASSLVRGTNYGYTFGSGTRLTVV.

CDR3 amino acids: CASSKLAGINEQFF. DNA for the CDR3: TGTGCCAGTAGTAAACTAGCGGGAATAAATGAGCAGTTCTTC. The chain combines TRBV19 with TRBJ2-1; 10 bases are a match to TRBD2. From germline, CDR1 is LNHDA and CDR2 SQIVND (reference sequence). V was pared by 4 bases and J by 7 bases, with 4 bases of the junction left unmatched. The CDR3 is 14 residues long.

V and J are TRBV7-3 and TRBJ2-7; D perhaps matches TRBD1 (5 bases). Trimming took off 2 bases at V and 7 bases at J, with 9 bases between the two ends. There are 12 residues in the CDR3. Looked up from germline, CDR1 is SGHTA and CDR2 is FQGTGA. DNA for the CDR3: TGTGCCAGCAGCTTAGGACCAGGGGAGCAGTACTTC. Protein sequence: CASSLGPGEQYF.

The chain recombines TRBV15 with TRBJ1-2; TRBD1 might be the D (6 bases). The CDR3 totals 15 residues. The ends were cut back, 5 bases at V and 5 bases at J, with 18 bases in the middle. From germline, CDR1 is LNHNV and CDR2 YYDKDF (reference sequence). The CDR3 nucleotides read TGTGCCACCAGCTCCGGGACAATCGGAGGGTATGGCTACACCTTC. Protein sequence: CATSSGTIGGYGYTF.

The chain uses TRBV9 and TRBJ2-1; the D gene is possibly TRBD2 (6 bases). The V end was cut by 2 bases, the J end by 9 bases, with 12 bases between. Germline values: CDR1 SGDLS, CDR2 YYNGEE. CDR3 length equals 13 residues. DNA of the CDR3: TGTGCCAGCAGCGTGGGAGGAGGGACTGAGCAGTTCTTC. It is translated as CASSVGGGTEQFF.

The J gene is TRBJ1-4, the V gene TRBV24-1, with 7 bases fitting TRBD1. This CDR3 comprises 16 residues. Germline loops: CDR1 KGHDR, CDR2 SFDVKD. With V trimmed by 4 bases and J by 8 bases, 12 bases remained unmatched. CDR3 in DNA: TGTGCCACCAGTGAGGGGGACAGAGGTGGACTAGAAAAACTGTTTTTT. Its translation: CATSEGDRGGLEKLFF.

This clone was seen once. The rearrangement links TRBV12-3 or TRBV12-4 to TRBJ1-5; D remains ambiguous. This CDR3 region has 12 residues. V dropped 3 bases and J dropped 5 bases, with 5 bases sitting between them. The CDR3 nucleotides are TGTGCCAGCAGTTTTAACTATCAGCCCCAGCATTTT. This encodes CASSFNYQPQHF.

The chain has TRBV27 and TRBJ1-1, with TRBD1 as a possible D gene (6 bases). Germline CDR1 reads MNHEY; CDR2 reads SMNVEV (reference sequence). Trimming stripped 4 bases from V and 11 bases from J, with 23 bases between. This CDR3 region has 15 residues. CDR3 amino acids: CASSSLRGSNTGAFF. In DNA, the CDR3 is TGTGCCAGCAGTTCCCTCAGGGGTTCGAACACTGGGGCTTTCTTT.

The chain uses TRBV5-4 and TRBJ2-7; 12 nucleotides line up with TRBD1. Trimming removed 4 bases from V and 7 bases from J; junction bases left unmatched: 3. The CDR3 runs 13 residues. The germline gives CDR1 SGHNT, CDR2 YYREEE (reference sequence). The CDR3 reads CASSRDRGREQYF. CDR3 in DNA: TGTGCCAGCAGCCGGGACAGGGGGCGAGAGCAGTACTTC.

This chain uses TRBV28 with TRBJ1-5; the D gene is possibly TRBD1 (5 bases). Germline V gene data show CDR1 as MDHEN and CDR2 as SYDVKM. Trimming took off 1 base at V and 6 bases at J, with 16 bases between the two ends. The CDR3 totals 16 residues. CDR3 DNA sequence: TGTGCCAGCAGTTTATCCTCCTCGACGGGACGTCAGCCCCAGCATTTT. Amino acids: CASSLSSSTGRQPQHF. Combining the CDR3 with reference TRBV28 and TRBJ1-5 gives the whole variable domain DVKVTQSSRYLVKRTGEKVFLECVQDMDHENMFWYRQDPGLGLRLIYFSYDVKMKEKGDIPEGYSVSREKKERFSLILESASTNQTSMYLCASSLSSSTGRQPQHFGDGTRLSIL.

The gene calls are TRBV11-2 and TRBJ2-1; perhaps D is TRBD1 or TRBD2 (6 bases each). V lost 6 bases to trimming and J lost 9 bases, with 21 bases between them. The CDR3 is 15 amino acids. Per the germline V gene, CDR1 is SGHAT and CDR2 is FQNNGV. The CDR3 protein is CASRSVGGIRGEQFF. The DNA for the CDR3 is TGTGCCAGCAGGAGCGTTGGCGGGATCAGGGGTGAGCAGTTCTTC.

The chain has TRBV19 and TRBJ2-1; 10 bases align to TRBD2. Germline values: CDR1 LNHDA, CDR2 SQIVND (reference sequence). Losses at the gene ends were 2 bases for V and 7 bases for J; bases not matched to a gene: 11. The CDR3 has 17 residues. The CDR3 DNA reads TGTGCCAGTAGTATAAGTGGGCTAGCGGGAGTGAGGAATGAGCAGTTCTTC. Its translation is CASSISGLAGVRNEQFF.

The chain is built from TRBV7-2 and TRBJ2-7; D is uncertain. CDR1 SGHTA and CDR2 FQGNSA come from the germline V gene. The CDR3 length is 15 residues. V was cut by 2 bases and J by 0 bases, with 11 bases left in between. CDR3 sequence: CASSLIRLGSYEQYF. CDR3 nucleotides: TGTGCCAGCAGCTTAATTCGGCTAGGCTCCTACGAGCAGTACTTC.

The chain is built from TRBV4-1 and TRBJ1-1, with D perhaps TRBD1 (6 bases). Germline V lookup: CDR1 MGHRA, CDR2 YSYEKL. The CDR3 is 14 amino acids. Between the trimmed V and J ends, which lost 4 bases and 5 bases, there was a span of 14 bases. The CDR3 spells CASSRGLQGTEAFF. CDR3 sequence (DNA): TGCGCCAGCAGCCGAGGGTTACAGGGAACTGAAGCTTTCTTT.